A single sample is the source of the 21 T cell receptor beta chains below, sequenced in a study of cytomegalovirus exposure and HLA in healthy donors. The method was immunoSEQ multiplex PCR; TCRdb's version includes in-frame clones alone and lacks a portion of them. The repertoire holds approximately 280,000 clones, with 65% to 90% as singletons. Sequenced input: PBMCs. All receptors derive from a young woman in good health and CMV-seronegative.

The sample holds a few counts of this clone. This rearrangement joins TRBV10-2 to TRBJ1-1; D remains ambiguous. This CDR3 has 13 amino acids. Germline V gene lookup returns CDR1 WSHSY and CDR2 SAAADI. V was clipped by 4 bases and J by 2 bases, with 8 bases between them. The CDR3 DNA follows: TGCGCCAGCAGTGGGCAGCGAAACACTGAAGCTTTCTTT. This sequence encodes CASSGQRNTEAFF.

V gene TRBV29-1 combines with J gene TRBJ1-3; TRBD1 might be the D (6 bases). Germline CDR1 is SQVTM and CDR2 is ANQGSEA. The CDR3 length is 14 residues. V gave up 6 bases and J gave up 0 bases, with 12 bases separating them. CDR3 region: CSVVRDTSGNTIYF. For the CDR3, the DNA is TGCAGCGTAGTTCGGGACACCTCTGGAAACACCATATATTTT.

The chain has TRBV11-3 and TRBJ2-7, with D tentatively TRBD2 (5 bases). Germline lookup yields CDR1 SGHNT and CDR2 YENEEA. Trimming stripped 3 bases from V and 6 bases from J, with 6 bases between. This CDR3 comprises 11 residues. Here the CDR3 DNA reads TGTGCCAGCAGCTTCCGGGGCGAGCAGTACTTC. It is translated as CASSFRGEQYF.

CDR3 residues: CASSTDGGGLYNEQFF. DNA of the CDR3: TGTGCCAGCAGCACCGATGGGGGAGGGCTCTACAATGAGCAGTTCTTC. The V gene is TRBV7-8, the J gene TRBJ2-1, with 7 nucleotides matching TRBD2. V was clipped by 5 bases and J by 3 bases; unmatched bases: 10. Germline assignment: CDR1 SGHVS and CDR2 FQNEAQ. The CDR3 consists of 16 residues.

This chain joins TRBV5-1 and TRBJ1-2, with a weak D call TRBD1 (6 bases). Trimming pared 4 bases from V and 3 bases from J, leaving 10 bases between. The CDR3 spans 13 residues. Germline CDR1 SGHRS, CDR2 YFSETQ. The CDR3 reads CASSVEGDYGYTF. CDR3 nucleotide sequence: TGCGCCAGCAGCGTAGAGGGGGACTATGGCTACACCTTC.

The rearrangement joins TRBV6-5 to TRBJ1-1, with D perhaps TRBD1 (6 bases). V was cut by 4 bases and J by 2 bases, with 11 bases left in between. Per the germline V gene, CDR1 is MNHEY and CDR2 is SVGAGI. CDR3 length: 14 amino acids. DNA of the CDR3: TGTGCCAGCAGTTCCTACAGGGAAAACACTGAAGCTTTCTTT. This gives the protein CASSSYRENTEAFF.

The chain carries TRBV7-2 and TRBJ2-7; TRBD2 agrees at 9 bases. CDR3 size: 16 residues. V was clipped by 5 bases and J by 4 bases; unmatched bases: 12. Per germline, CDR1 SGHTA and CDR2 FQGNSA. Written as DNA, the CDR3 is TGTGCCAGCAGCGTGGCGGGCGGGGGGGCCGGTTACGAGCAGTACTTC. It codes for CASSVAGGGAGYEQYF.

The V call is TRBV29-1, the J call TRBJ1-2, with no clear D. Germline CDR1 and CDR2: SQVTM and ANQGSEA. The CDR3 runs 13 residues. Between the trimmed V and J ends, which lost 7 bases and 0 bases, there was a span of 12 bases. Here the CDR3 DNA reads TGCAGCGGTTCAACAGAAACTAACTATGGCTACACCTTC. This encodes CSGSTETNYGYTF.

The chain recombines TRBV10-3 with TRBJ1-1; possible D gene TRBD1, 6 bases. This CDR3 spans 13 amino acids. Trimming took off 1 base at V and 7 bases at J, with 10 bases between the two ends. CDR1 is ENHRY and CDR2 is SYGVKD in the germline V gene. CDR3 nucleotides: TGTGCCATCAGTGAGTACAGGGAAAATGAAGCTTTCTTT. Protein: CAISEYRENEAFF.

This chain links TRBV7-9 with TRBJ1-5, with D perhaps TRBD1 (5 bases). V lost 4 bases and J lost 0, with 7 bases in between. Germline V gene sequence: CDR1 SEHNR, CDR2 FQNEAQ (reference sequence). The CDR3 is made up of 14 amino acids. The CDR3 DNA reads TGTGCCAGCAGCTCGGGGGTTAGCAATCAGCCCCAGCATTTT. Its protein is CASSSGVSNQPQHF.

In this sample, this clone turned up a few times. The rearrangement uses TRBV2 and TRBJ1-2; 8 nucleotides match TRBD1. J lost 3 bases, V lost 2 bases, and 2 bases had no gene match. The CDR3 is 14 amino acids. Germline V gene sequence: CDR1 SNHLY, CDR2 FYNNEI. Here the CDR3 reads CASSEQGADYGYTF. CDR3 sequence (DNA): TGTGCCAGCAGTGAACAGGGGGCTGACTATGGCTACACCTTC.

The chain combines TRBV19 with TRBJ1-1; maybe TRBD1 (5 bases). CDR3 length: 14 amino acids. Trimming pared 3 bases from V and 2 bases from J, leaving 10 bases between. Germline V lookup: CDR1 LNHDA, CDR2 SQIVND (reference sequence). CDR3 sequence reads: CASSIYQGNTEAFF. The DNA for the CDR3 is TGTGCCAGTAGTATCTATCAGGGTAACACTGAAGCTTTCTTT.

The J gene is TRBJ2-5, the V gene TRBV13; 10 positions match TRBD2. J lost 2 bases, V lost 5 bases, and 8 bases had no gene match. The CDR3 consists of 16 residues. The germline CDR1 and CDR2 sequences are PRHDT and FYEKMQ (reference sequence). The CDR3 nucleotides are TGTGCCAGCAGCCCGAGCGGGAGGGCCCCACAAGAGACCCAGTACTTC. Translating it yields CASSPSGRAPQETQYF.

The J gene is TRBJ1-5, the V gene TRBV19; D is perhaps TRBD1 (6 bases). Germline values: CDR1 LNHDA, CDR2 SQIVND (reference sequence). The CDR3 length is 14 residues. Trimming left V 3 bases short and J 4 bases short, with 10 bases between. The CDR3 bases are TGTGCCAGTAGTATCGGACAGATGAATCAGCCCCAGCATTTT. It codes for CASSIGQMNQPQHF.

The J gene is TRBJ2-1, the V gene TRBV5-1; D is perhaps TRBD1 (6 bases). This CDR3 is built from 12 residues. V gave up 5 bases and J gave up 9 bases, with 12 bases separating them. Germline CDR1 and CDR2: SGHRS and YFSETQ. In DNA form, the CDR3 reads TGCGCCAGCAGTCCACAGGGAAGTGAGCAGTTCTTC. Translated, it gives CASSPQGSEQFF.

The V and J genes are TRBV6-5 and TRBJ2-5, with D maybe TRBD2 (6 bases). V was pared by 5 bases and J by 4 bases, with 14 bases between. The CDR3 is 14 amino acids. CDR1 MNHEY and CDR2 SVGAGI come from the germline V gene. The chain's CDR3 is CASSPGARGETQYF. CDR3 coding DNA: TGTGCCAGCAGTCCGGGAGCGAGGGGAGAGACCCAGTACTTC.

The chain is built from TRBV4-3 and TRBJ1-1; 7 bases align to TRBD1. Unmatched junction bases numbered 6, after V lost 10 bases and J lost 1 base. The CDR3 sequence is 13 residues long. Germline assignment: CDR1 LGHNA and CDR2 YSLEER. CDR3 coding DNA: TGCGCCACTTCGACAGGGCGGAACACTGAAGCTTTCTTT. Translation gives CATSTGRNTEAFF.

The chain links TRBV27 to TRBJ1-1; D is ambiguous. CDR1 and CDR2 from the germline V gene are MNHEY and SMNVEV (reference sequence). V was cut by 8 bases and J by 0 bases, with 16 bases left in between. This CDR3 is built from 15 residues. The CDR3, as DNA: TGTGCCAGCCTACCTTGGGCAGGCATGAACACTGAAGCTTTCTTT. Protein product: CASLPWAGMNTEAFF.

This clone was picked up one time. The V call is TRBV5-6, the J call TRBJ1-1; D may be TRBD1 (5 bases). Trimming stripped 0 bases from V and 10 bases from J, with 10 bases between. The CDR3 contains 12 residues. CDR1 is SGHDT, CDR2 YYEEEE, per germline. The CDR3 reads CASSLANGGAFF. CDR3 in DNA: TGTGCCAGCAGCTTGGCCAACGGGGGAGCTTTCTTT.

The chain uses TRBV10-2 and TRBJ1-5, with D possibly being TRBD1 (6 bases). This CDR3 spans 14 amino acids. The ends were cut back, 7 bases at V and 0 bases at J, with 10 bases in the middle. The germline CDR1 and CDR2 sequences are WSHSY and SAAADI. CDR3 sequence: CASTGQYSNQPQHF. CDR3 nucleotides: TGCGCCAGCACCGGACAGTATAGCAATCAGCCCCAGCATTTT.

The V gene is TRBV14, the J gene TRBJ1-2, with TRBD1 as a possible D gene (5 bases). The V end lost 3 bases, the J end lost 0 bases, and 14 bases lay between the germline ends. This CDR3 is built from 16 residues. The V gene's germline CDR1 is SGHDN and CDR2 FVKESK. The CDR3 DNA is TGTGCCAGCAGCCAGGATTTGACAGCCCCTAACTATGGCTACACCTTC. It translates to CASSQDLTAPNYGYTF.